These T cell receptor beta chains were read from a single sample in a study of vaccination and CD4 T cells after COVID-19. No antigen has been identified for these receptors. TCRdb re-called the PCR reads through MiXCR, storing one row per CDR3 protein. The sample lists approximately 20,000 distinct CDR3 sequences, approximately 56% occurring once. The specimen comprised CD4+ T cells from blood, cultured in vitro, sampled before SARS-CoV-2 vaccination. The receptors derive from a human donor who had recovered from COVID-19. Each CDR3 is given without its conserved first and last residue. Not all rows give a size; the values are once, few, many and, for expanded clones, a class.

v_gene,abundance,j_gene,CDR3aa
TRBV11-2,-,-,ASSLRTASYEQY
TRBV11-3,-,TRBJ2-7,ASSLGSGAWKVAYEQY
TRBV2,-,TRBJ1-1,ASGQFMEAF
TRBV6-1,-,TRBJ2-7,ASRPGTSGISYEQY
TRBV4-3,once,TRBJ2-5,ASSQDGLARETQY
TRBV10-3,few,TRBJ2-7,AISDPDGSSYEQY
TRBV4-1,-,TRBJ2-5,ASSREARGETQY
TRBV7-9,-,TRBJ1-2,ASSLALTGTPYGYT
TRBV2,-,TRBJ1-1,ASSVKGQGTEAF
TRBV5-6,-,TRBJ2-1,ASSFRGGVYNEQF
TRBV20-1,few,TRBJ2-7,SAGGGYEQY
TRBV6-1,-,TRBJ2-3,ASLRESTDTQY
TRBV7-3,-,TRBJ1-2,ASSLTGGLDGYT
TRBV7-6,-,TRBJ2-2,ASSNGLDTGEPF
TRBV6-1,-,TRBJ2-7,ASRETSEREQY
TRBV2,few,TRBJ1-2,ASSVRPDGGYGYT
TRBV20-1,-,TRBJ2-3,TAETSGGADTQY
TRBV7-9,-,TRBJ1-6,ASSLDYNSPLH
TRBV20-1,-,TRBJ1-1,SATRKQGYTEAF
TRBV6-1,few,TRBJ1-3,ASRTDTLGNTIY
TRBV20-1,-,TRBJ2-7,SARDGDKELYEQY
TRBV15,-,TRBJ1-2,ATSGRTGDYGYT
TRBV10-3,-,TRBJ1-2,AISESPNRRNYGYT
TRBV6-5,-,TRBJ1-5,ASSWGSQGQPQH
TRBV15,-,TRBJ2-7,ATSRPGVSYEQY
TRBV6-1,-,TRBJ2-5,ASRRAETQY
TRBV14,-,TRBJ2-3,ASSLGLAGVRTQY
TRBV19,-,TRBJ1-2,ASSPMSGGTYGYT
TRBV7-2,-,TRBJ2-7,ASSQTSASSSYEQY
TRBV5-6,-,TRBJ2-5,ASSPRLAGGRQETQY
TRBV19,-,TRBJ1-2,ASSTAGINYGYT
TRBV20-1,-,TRBJ1-6,SPTPDSSRDSPLH
TRBV5-4,few,TRBJ1-6,ASSLGTRGSPLH
TRBV20-1,few,TRBJ1-2,SATRGTGYT
TRBV2,-,TRBJ2-5,ASYPGLAGETQY
TRBV28,-,TRBJ2-1,ASSLYLGTYNEQF
TRBV2,once,TRBJ2-7,ASSEARDEQY
TRBV12-3/TRBV12-4,-,TRBJ2-1,ASSSRQGRVSEQF
TRBV6-5,-,TRBJ1-5,ASSYDRDGNQPQH
TRBV6-1,-,TRBJ1-5,ASSPSLWGGQPQH